The 8 T cell receptor beta chains below come from one sample, sequenced in a study of blood T cell repertoires in COVID-19. Only in-frame clones appear in the TCRdb table, and some are missing; sequencing was by immunoSEQ multiplex PCR. The profile shows around 44,000 clones, roughly 90% of them singletons. Input material: peripheral blood. These receptor sequences come from a human donor in a cohort sampled during active COVID-19.

This rearrangement joins TRBV7-3 to TRBJ1-1; TRBD1 might be the D (5 bases). CDR1 and CDR2 from the germline V gene are SGHTA and FQGTGA. Trimming took off 2 bases at V and 5 bases at J, with 21 bases between the two ends. The CDR3 covers 17 residues. The CDR3 sequence: CASSLYSVAGRGTEAFF. The CDR3 DNA reads TGTGCCAGCAGCTTATATTCGGTGGCAGGGCGAGGAACTGAAGCTTTCTTT.

The chain recombines TRBV5-4 with TRBJ2-5; no definite D call. V lost 0 bases and J 2 bases, leaving 5 bases between the germline ends. The CDR3 consists of 13 residues. Germline CDR1 is SGHNT and CDR2 is YYREEE (reference sequence). As DNA, the CDR3 is TGTGCCAGCAGCTTGGCCCTGCAAGAGACCCAGTACTTC. Translation gives CASSLALQETQYF.

The chain links TRBV9 to TRBJ2-1, with a tentative D call TRBD2 (6 bases). V lost 1 base and J 8 bases, leaving 13 bases between the germline ends. The CDR3 length is 14 residues. The germline V gene encodes CDR1 SGDLS and CDR2 YYNGEE. The CDR3 bases are TGTGCCAGCAGCGTAACCACCGGGGAGGATGAGCAGTTCTTC. The encoded protein is CASSVTTGEDEQFF.

This chain links TRBV11-3 with TRBJ2-3, with a tentative D call TRBD2 (6 bases). The CDR3 runs 16 residues. Trimming cost V 5 bases and J 6 bases, with 21 bases left between them. Germline assignment: CDR1 SGHNT and CDR2 YENEEA. CDR3 DNA: TGTGCCAGCAGCCCACGTGGAGCGGGCCAAGGGGATACGCAGTATTTT. Residues: CASSPRGAGQGDTQYF.

This clone was detected a few times. The chain carries TRBV7-9 and TRBJ2-5, with D perhaps TRBD1 (6 bases). V lost 7 bases to trimming and J lost 7 bases, with 10 bases between them. This CDR3 region has 11 residues. From germline, CDR1 is SEHNR and CDR2 FQNEAQ (reference sequence). This CDR3 reads CASKGVRTQYF. CDR3 in DNA: TGTGCCAGCAAGGGGGTCAGGACCCAGTACTTC.

The V and J genes are TRBV4-3 and TRBJ1-6, with D tentatively TRBD1 (5 bases). V was cut by 2 bases and J by 0 bases, with 8 bases left in between. The CDR3 runs 16 residues. Per the germline V gene, CDR1 is LGHNA and CDR2 is YSLEER. The CDR3 nucleotides are TGCGCCAGCAGCCAAAGACAGAGCTCCTATAATTCACCCCTCCACTTT. Translation gives CASSQRQSSYNSPLHF.

This clone was picked up a small number of times. V is TRBV7-9 and J is TRBJ2-7, with unresolved D. This CDR3 is built from 11 residues. Germline loops: CDR1 SEHNR, CDR2 FQNEAQ (reference sequence). Trimming shortened V by 2 bases and J by 5 bases, and 4 bases separated the two germline ends. The DNA of the CDR3 is TGTGCCAGCAGCTTACTCCACGAGCAGTACTTC. Translated, it gives CASSLLHEQYF.

The chain links TRBV5-1 to TRBJ2-7, with 10 bases aligning to TRBD1. CDR1 and CDR2 from the germline V gene are SGHRS and YFSETQ. This CDR3 has 16 residues. The V segment lost 3 bases and the J segment 0 bases; nucleotides outside the gene matches: 6. CDR3 DNA: TGCGCCAGCAGCTGGATGGGACAGGGGAGCTCCTACGAGCAGTACTTC. This sequence encodes CASSWMGQGSSYEQYF.